Detailed here is one T cell receptor beta chain. What it binds is not known. After expansion with viral peptide pools in the ViraFEST assay, antigen-specific CD4+ T cells were sequenced. A 10-day culture period preceded the isolation of CD4+ T cells. Nucleocapsid antibody tests were negative, and the vaccine recipients had no prior SARS-CoV-2 infection. The sample belongs to a study of vaccination effects on CD4 cells after COVID-19. The protocol was immunoSEQ multiplex PCR, while the TCRdb copy is restricted to in-frame clones and leaves out a portion. The data show tens of thousands of clones, roughly 70% seen once. The CDR3 is 13 residues long. Trimming removed 10 bases from V and 1 base from J, with 13 bases in between. CDR1 MNHEY and CDR2 SVGAGI come from the germline V gene.

This rearrangement joins TRBV6-5 to TRBJ2-5; maybe TRBD1 (6 bases). The source material was CD4+ T cells from PBMCs cultured with SARS-CoV-2 spike peptides, sampled before COVID-19 vaccination. This TCR derives from a human donor who received a COVID-19 vaccine. The CDR3 sequence: CAIWSRGQETQYF. The CDR3 DNA is TGTGCCATCTGGTCCAGGGGCCAAGAGACCCAGTACTTC.